This TCR beta chain was retrieved from a study of blood T cell repertoires in COVID-19 (dated by TCRdb to about 2020). General notes on the study: The collaborator samples originated in the United States, Italy and Spain and spanned the acute and convalescent phases of COVID-19. The material from the prospective study consisted of cDNA or gDNA derived from T cells, B-cell-depleted T cells, or PBMCs. The dataset comprised deeply sampled blood TCRbeta repertoires from subjects exposed to, actively infected with, or recovered from COVID-19. A freely available public database, intended as a resource for researchers studying the immune response to SARS-CoV-2, is where the repertoires were released. Samples came from the ongoing ImmuneRACE study (first 160 participants) plus 1,254 subjects from 6 global collaborators. Sample metadata almost always included a de-identified subject ID, COVID-19 status, age in years and sex. Where available, HLA class I and class II types were obtained from metadata supplied by the sample provider rather than from assay-based typing. Summary of the overall study and its limitations: The quantity of clinical and demographic metadata differed by source and by participant and was supplied without curation.

TCRbeta CDR3 regions were amplified from genomic DNA by means of the immunoSEQ Assay, a bias-controlled multiplex PCR. As for the authors' bioinformatics: Nucleated cell counts per sample were estimated from amplification of reference gene primers within the assay. To quantify the absolute abundance of each unique TCRbeta CDR3 rearrangement, sequence reads were collapsed and filtered. For each sample, productive Simpson clonality was calculated as the square root of Simpson's diversity index across productive rearrangements. Drawn from immuneACCESS, this table holds only the in-frame rearrangements with V and J called that TCRdb kept. Clones are partly lost; checked studies trace under half to an unresolved V gene and leave the rest unexplained. From that table come the V and J calls and clone size; the DNA was used to work out D and trimming. This sample has some 200,000 clones in its table, and around four fifths of those were observed once. The top ten clonotypes cover about 10% of the sample.

With regard to this clone: Its antigen specificity is not known. Base-call qualities are not available, and no considerably larger clone is one nucleotide away.

One collaborating source in Seattle enrolled patients while the patients were actively infected and followed the patients over time throughout the course of disease. Collaborating institutions collected whole blood in K2EDTA tubes following their own protocols. For TCRbeta analysis, collaborator samples were shipped as frozen whole blood, as isolated PBMCs, or as DNA extracted from either sample type. Sample: peripheral blood. The receptor was isolated from a woman aged 80 or older with COVID-19, enrolled during active disease.

The CDR3 region reads CASSFLASRQYF. The nucleotide sequence reads as follows: TGTGCCAGCAGTTTTCTGGCTAGCAGACAGTATTTT. This sequence uses TRBV12-3 or TRBV12-4 and TRBJ2-3, with a tentative D gene TRBD2 over 5 matching bases. V loses 3 bases, J loses 12 bases, and the germline ends lie 13 bases apart. Its CDR3 holds 12 amino acids, cysteine through phenylalanine. Just the 36-base CDR3 DNA is kept, in frame starting at base 1.